The TCR beta chain described here comes from a study of T-cell reconstitution after alpha-beta-depleted transplantation in children. Unique molecular identifiers tagged the TCRbeta library. TCRdb redid the calling of the PCR reads with MiXCR, one entry per CDR3 protein. The sample lists about 590,000 distinct CDR3 sequences, around 13% occurring once. The V segment lost 6 bases and the J segment 1 base; nucleotides outside the gene matches: 12. CDR3 length: 16 residues. Per the germline V gene, CDR1 is MNHEY and CDR2 is SVGEGT. A note on this clonotype: The antigen is undetermined.

General observations from the study: After one year, T-cell counts and TCRbeta diversity mostly came from new T cells. About two months after transplant, alpha-beta T cells reportedly came from several hundred expanded graft clones.

This clonotype was obtained from a male patient aged 10 to 17 who had a stem cell transplant for acute myeloid leukemia, so the T cells may come from the graft donor. The input for sequencing was PBMCs, mostly from graft donor cells, taken 360 days after TCRalphabeta/CD19-depleted stem cell transplant. The rearrangement joins TRBV6-2 or TRBV6-3 to TRBJ2-7; TRBD2 aligns across 7 bases. The CDR3 DNA sequence: TGTGCCAGCAGGGTGGGAGGGACTACCAAATCCTACGAGCAGTACTTC. Amino acid sequence: CASRVGGTTKSYEQYF.